This TCR beta chain was recovered during a study of blood T cell repertoires in COVID-19. Whole-study context: Acute-phase and convalescent COVID-19 samples originated in the United States, Italy and Spain. PBMCs, B-cell-depleted T cells, or T cells were the source of the cDNA or gDNA that made up the material.

Germline-derived CDR1 and CDR2 are DFQATT and SNEGSKA (reference sequence). V gave up 6 bases and J gave up 16 bases, with 16 bases separating them. The CDR3 length is 11 residues. In the original workflow: By means of reference gene primer amplification, nucleated cell counts were estimated. The protocol was immunoSEQ multiplex PCR, while the TCRdb copy is restricted to in-frame clones and leaves out a portion. That table furnishes V, J and clone size, whereas the DNA furnished D and trimming. This table holds about 200,000 clones, about 84% found once. The sequencing sample was made of peripheral blood. The J gene is TRBJ1-6, the V gene TRBV20-1; D is unresolved. The source is a human donor in a cohort sampled during active COVID-19. For the CDR3, the DNA is TGCAGTGCCCTTCTCGGTATAGAGCTCCACTTT. This encodes CSALLGIELHF.